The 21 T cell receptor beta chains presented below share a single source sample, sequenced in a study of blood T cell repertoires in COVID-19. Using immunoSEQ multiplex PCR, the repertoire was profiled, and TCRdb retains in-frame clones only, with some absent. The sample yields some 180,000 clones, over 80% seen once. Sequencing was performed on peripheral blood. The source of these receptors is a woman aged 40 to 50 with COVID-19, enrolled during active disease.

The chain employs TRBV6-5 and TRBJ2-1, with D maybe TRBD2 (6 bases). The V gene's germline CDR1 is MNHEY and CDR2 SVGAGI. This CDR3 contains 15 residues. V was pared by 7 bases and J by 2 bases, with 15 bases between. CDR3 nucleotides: TGTGCCAGCACCTTTAGCGGTCTAGCCTACAATGAGCAGTTCTTC. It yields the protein CASTFSGLAYNEQFF.

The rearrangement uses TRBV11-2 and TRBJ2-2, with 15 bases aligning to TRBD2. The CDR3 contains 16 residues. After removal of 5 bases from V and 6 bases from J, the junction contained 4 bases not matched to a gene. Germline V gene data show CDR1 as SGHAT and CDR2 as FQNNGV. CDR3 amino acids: CASSMGLAGGPGELFF. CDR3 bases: TGTGCCAGCAGCATGGGACTAGCGGGAGGACCCGGGGAGCTGTTTTTT.

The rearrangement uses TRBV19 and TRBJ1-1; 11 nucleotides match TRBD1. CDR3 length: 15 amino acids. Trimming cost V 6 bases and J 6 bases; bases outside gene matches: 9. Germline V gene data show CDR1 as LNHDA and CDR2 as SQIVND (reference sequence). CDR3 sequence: CASRPRTGGAPEAFF. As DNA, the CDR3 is TGTGCCAGTAGACCCCGGACAGGGGGCGCACCTGAAGCTTTCTTT.

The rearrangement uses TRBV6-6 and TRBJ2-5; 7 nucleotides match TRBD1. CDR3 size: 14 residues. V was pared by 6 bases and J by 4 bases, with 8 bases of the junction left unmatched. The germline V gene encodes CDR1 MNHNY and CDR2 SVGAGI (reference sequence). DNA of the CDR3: TGTGCCAGCAGGTCACCGGGACAGATAGAGACCCAGTACTTC. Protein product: CASRSPGQIETQYF.

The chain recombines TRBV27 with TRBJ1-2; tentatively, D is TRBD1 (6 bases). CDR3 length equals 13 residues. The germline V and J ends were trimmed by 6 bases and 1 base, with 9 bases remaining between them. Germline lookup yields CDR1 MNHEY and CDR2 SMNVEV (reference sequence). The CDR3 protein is CASRTGFNYGYTF. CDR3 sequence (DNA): TGTGCCAGCAGAACAGGGTTTAACTATGGCTACACCTTC.

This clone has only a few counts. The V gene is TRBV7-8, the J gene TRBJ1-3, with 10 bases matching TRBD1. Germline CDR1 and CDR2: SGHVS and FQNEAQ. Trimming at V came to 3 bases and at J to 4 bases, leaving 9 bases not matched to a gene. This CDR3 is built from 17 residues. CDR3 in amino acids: CASSLIGTGVAGNTIYF. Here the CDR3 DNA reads TGTGCCAGCAGCTTGATTGGGACAGGGGTGGCCGGAAACACCATATATTTT.

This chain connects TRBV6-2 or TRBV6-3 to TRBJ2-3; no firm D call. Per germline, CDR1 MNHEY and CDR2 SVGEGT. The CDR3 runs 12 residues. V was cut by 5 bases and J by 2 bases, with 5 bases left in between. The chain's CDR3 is CASSPSTDTQYF. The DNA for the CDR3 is TGTGCCAGCAGTCCCTCCACAGATACGCAGTATTTT.

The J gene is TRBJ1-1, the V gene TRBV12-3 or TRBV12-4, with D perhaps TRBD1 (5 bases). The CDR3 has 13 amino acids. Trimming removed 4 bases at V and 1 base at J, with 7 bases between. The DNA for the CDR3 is TGTGCCAGCAGTTCCCAGGGGAACACTGAAGCTTTCTTT. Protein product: CASSSQGNTEAFF.

The CDR3 nucleotides are TGTGCCAGCAGCCTCTTTGGTAGCGGGAAAGACAATGAGCAGTTCTTC. Protein: CASSLFGSGKDNEQFF. The chain joins TRBV6-6 to TRBJ2-1; TRBD2 matches 8 bases. V lost 6 bases, J lost 5 bases, and 12 bases stayed unmatched. Germline CDR1 is MNHNY and CDR2 is SVGAGI (reference sequence). The CDR3 has 16 amino acids.

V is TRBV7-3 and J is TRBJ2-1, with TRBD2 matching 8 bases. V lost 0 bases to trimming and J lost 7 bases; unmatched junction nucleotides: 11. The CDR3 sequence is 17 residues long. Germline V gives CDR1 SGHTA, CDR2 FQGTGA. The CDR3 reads CASSLTRSGIGLNEQFF. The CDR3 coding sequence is TGTGCCAGCAGCTTAACCCGTAGCGGGATAGGCCTAAATGAGCAGTTCTTC.

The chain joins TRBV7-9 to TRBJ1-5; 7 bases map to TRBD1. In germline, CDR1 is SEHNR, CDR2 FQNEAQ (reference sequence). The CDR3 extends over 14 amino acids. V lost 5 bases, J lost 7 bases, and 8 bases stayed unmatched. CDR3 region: CASSPVAGGQPQHF. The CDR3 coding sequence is TGTGCCAGCAGCCCGGTGGCAGGGGGGCAGCCCCAGCATTTT.

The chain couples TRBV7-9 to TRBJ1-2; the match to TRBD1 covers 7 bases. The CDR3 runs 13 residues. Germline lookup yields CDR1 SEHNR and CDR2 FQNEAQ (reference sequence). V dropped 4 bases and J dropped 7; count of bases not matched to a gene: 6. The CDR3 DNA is TGTGCCAGCAGCTCGTCGGACAGGCCTGGCTACACCTTC. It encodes CASSSSDRPGYTF.

CDR3 nucleotides: TGTGCCAGTAGTACCAGGGACAGGGGATTAAATTCACCCCTCCACTTT. Its translation is CASSTRDRGLNSPLHF. This sequence joins TRBV19 and TRBJ1-6; 10 positions agree with TRBD1. This CDR3 spans 16 amino acids. CDR1 and CDR2 from the germline V gene are LNHDA and SQIVND (reference sequence). J was trimmed by 7 bases and V by 4 bases; bases with no gene match: 7.

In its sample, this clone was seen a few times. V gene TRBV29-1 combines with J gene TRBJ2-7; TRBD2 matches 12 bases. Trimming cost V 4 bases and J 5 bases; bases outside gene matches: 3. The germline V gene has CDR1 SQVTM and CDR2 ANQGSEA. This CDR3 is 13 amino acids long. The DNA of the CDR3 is TGCAGCGTTGGGGCTAGCGGGAGGGACGAGCAGTACTTC. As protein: CSVGASGRDEQYF.

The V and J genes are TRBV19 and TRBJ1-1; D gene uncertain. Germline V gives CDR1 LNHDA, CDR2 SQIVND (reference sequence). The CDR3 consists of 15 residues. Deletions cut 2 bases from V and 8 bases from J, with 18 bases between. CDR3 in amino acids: CASSISGSPEAEAFF. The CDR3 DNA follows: TGTGCCAGTAGTATATCCGGGAGCCCCGAGGCGGAAGCTTTCTTT.

This CDR3 is CASGGEGGHTEAFF. CDR3 bases: TGTGCCAGCGGCGGGGAGGGGGGGCACACTGAAGCTTTCTTT. The chain couples TRBV27 to TRBJ1-1, with a possible D match to TRBD1 (6 bases). V gave up 8 bases and J gave up 3 bases, with 16 bases separating them. Germline values: CDR1 MNHEY, CDR2 SMNVEV (reference sequence). This CDR3 contains 14 residues.

The CDR3 spells CATSGLPGQPQHF. The CDR3, as DNA: TGTGCCACCAGTGGGCTTCCAGGCCAGCCCCAGCATTTT. V gene TRBV24-1 combines with J gene TRBJ1-5; D remains ambiguous. Germline lookup yields CDR1 KGHDR and CDR2 SFDVKD. The CDR3 covers 13 residues. Trimming pared 5 bases from V and 7 bases from J, leaving 11 bases between.

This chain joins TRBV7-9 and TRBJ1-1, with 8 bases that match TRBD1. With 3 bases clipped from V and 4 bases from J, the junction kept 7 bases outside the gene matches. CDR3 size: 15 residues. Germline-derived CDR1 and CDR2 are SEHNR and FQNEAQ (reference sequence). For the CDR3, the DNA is TGTGCCAGCAGCTTGACAGGGGTGAGAGCCACTGAAGCTTTCTTT. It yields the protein CASSLTGVRATEAFF.

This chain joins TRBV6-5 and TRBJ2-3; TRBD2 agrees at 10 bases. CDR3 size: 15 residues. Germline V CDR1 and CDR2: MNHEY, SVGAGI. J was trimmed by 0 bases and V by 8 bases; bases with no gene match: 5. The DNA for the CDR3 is TGTGCCAGCCTACTTAGCGGGAGGAGCACAGATACGCAGTATTTT. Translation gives CASLLSGRSTDTQYF.

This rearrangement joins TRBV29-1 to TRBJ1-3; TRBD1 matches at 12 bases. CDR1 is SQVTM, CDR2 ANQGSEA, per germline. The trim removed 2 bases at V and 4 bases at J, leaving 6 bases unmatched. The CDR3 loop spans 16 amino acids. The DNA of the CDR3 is TGCAGCGTTGAATCAGGGACAGGGGGCACAGGAAACACCATATATTTT. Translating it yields CSVESGTGGTGNTIYF.

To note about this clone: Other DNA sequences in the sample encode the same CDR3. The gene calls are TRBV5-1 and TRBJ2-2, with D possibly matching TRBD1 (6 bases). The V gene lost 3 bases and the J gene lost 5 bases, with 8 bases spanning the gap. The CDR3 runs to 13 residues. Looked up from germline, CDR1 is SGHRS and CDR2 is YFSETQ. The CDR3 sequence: CASSSQGTGELFF. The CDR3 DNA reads TGCGCCAGCAGCTCTCAGGGGACCGGGGAGCTGTTTTTT.